Listed below are T cell receptor beta chains from one sample, sequenced in a study of cytomegalovirus exposure and HLA in healthy donors. The assay was immunoSEQ multiplex PCR, and TCRdb's table has in-frame clones only and misses some. In the table there are some 130,000 clones, 70% to 80% of which are singletons. Material for sequencing was PBMCs. These receptors all stem from a female donor in good health and CMV-seronegative. CDR3s leave out the opening cysteine and the closing phenylalanine or tryptophan.

ASSQDALAGETQY	13	TRBV4-3	TRBJ2-5
ASKFGLAYDTQY	12	TRBV5-1	TRBJ2-3
ASKIAKNTEAF	11	TRBV27	TRBJ1-1
ASSLYGEAF	9	TRBV7-9	TRBJ1-1
ASRDGGGNNEQF	12	TRBV6-1	TRBJ2-1
ASNTGEYNSPLH	12	TRBV28	TRBJ1-6
ASSPSGNQPQH	11	TRBV7-2	TRBJ1-5
ASSHRAADTQY	11	TRBV27	TRBJ2-3
ASSRGSGNEKLF	12	TRBV4-3	TRBJ1-4
ASSLGDPGGLGPHEQY	16	TRBV27	TRBJ2-7
ASSIRQGALTDTQY	14	TRBV19	TRBJ2-3
AIQQASGPQH	10	TRBV10-3	TRBJ1-5
SVEDRVGQGRGYT	13	TRBV29-1	TRBJ1-2